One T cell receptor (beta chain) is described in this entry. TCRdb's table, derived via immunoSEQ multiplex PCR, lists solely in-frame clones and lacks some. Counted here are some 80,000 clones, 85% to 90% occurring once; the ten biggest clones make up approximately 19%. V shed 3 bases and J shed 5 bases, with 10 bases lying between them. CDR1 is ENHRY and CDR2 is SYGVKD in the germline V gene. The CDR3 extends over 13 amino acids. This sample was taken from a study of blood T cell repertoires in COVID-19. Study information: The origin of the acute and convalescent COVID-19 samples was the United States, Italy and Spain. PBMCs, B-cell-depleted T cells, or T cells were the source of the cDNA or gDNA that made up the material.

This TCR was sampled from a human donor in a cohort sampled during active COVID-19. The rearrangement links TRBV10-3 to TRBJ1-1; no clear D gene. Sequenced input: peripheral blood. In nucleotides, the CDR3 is TGTGCCATCAGTGATGGGCCGGGGACTGAAGCTTTCTTT. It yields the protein CAISDGPGTEAFF.